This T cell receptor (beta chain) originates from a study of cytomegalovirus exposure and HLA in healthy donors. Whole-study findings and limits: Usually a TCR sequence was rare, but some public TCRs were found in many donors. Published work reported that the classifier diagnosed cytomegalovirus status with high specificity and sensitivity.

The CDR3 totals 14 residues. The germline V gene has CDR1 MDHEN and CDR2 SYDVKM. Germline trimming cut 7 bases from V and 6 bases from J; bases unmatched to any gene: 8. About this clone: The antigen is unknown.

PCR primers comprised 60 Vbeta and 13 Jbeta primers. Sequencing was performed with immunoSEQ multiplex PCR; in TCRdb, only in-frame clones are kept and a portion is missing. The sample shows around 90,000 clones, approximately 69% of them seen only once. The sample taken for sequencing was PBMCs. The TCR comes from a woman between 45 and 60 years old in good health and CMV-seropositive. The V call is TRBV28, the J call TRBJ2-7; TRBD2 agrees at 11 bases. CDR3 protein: CASTRSGGVGEQYF. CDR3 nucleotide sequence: TGTGCCAGCACCCGTAGCGGGGGGGTGGGCGAGCAGTACTTC. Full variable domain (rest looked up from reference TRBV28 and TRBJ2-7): DVKVTQSSRYLVKRTGEKVFLECVQDMDHENMFWYRQDPGLGLRLIYFSYDVKMKEKGDIPEGYSVSREKKERFSLILESASTNQTSMYLCASTRSGGVGEQYFGPGTRLTVT.